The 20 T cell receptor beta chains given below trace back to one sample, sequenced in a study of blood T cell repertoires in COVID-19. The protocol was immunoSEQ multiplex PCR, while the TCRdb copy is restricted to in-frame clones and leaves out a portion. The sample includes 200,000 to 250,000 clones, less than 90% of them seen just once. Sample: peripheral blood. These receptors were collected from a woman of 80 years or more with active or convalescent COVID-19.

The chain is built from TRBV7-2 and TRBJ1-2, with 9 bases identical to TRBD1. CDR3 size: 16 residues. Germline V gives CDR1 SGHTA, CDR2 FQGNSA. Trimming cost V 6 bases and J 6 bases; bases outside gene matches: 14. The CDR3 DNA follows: TGTGCCAGCAGTTTTTCCGGGACAGGGTCAGGGGATGGCTACACCTTC. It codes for CASSFSGTGSGDGYTF.

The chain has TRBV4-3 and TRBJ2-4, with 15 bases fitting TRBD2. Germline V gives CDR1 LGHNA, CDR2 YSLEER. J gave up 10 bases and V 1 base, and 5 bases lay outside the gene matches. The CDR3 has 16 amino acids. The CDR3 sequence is CASSQGTSGRAGIQYF. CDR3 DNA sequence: TGCGCCAGCAGCCAAGGGACTAGCGGGAGGGCCGGAATTCAGTACTTC.

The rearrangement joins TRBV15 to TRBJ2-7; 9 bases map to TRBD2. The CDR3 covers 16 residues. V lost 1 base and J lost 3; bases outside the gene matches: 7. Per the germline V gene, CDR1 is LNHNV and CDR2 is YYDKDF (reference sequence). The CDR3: CATSRGRGTSSYEQYF. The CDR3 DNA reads TGTGCCACCAGCAGAGGTCGCGGGACTAGCAGCTACGAGCAGTACTTC.

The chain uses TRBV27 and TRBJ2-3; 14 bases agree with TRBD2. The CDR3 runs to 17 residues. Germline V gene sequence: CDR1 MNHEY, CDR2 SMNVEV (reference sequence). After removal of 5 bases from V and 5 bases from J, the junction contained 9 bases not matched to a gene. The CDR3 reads CASSAGTSGGRIDTQYF. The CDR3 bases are TGTGCCAGCAGTGCGGGGACTAGCGGGGGTAGGATAGATACGCAGTATTTT.

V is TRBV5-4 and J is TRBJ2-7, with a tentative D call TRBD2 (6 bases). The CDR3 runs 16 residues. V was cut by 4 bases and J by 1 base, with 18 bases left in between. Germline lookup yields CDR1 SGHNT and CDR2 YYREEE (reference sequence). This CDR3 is CASSINPTGTSYEQYF. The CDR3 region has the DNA TGTGCCAGCAGCATCAACCCGACGGGGACTTCCTACGAGCAGTACTTC.

The CDR3 sequence: CASGRQGVPYEQYF. CDR3 DNA sequence: TGTGCCAGCGGACGACAGGGGGTTCCCTACGAGCAGTACTTC. This chain joins TRBV6-5 and TRBJ2-7, with 9 bases matching TRBD1. The ends lost 8 bases at V and 2 bases at J; junction bases unmatched: 7. The germline V gene has CDR1 MNHEY and CDR2 SVGAGI. This CDR3 has 14 residues.

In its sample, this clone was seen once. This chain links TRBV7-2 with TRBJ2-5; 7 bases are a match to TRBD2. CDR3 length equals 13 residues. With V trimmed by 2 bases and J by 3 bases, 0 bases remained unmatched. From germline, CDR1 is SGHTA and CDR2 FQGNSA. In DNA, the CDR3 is TGTGCCAGCAGCTTACTAGCGGAAGAGACCCAGTACTTC. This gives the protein CASSLLAEETQYF.

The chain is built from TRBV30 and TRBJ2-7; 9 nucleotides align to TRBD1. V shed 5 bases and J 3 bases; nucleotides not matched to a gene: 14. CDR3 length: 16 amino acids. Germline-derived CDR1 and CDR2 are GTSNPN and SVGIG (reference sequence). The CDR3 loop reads CAWSNAPGQGFYEQYF. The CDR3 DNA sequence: TGTGCCTGGTCGAATGCGCCGGGACAGGGTTTCTACGAGCAGTACTTC.

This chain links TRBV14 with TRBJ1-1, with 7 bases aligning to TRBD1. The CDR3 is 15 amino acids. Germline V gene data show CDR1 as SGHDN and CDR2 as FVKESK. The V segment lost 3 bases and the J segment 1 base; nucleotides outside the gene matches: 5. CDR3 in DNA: TGTGCCAGCAGCCACCTGGGACAGAGGAACACTGAAGCTTTCTTT. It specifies CASSHLGQRNTEAFF.

The CDR3 DNA sequence: TGTGCCAGTAGTCCACGGCGGGGGCCTAACTATGGCTACACCTTC. This sequence encodes CASSPRRGPNYGYTF. V usage is TRBV19 and J usage is TRBJ1-2, with a tentative D call TRBD1 (6 bases). CDR1 is LNHDA, CDR2 SQIVND, per germline (reference sequence). The CDR3 sequence is 15 residues long. V lost 5 bases and J 0 bases, leaving 13 bases between the germline ends.

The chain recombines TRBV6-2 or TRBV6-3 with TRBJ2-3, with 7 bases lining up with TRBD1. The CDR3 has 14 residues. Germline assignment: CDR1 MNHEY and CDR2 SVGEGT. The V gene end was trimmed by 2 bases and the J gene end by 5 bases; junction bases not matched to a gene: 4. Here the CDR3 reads CASSYRGQQDTQYF. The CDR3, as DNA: TGTGCCAGCAGTTACAGGGGACAGCAAGATACGCAGTATTTT.

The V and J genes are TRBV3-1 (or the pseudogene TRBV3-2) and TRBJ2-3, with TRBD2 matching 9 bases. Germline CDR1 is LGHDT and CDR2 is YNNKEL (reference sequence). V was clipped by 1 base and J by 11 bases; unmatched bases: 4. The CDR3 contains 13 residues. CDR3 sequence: CASSQVASGEQYF. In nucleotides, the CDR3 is TGTGCCAGCAGCCAAGTGGCTAGCGGGGAGCAGTATTTT.

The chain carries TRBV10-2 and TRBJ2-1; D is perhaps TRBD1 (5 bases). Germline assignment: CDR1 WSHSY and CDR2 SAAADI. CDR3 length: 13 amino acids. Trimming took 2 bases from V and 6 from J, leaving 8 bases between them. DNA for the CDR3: TGCGCCAGCAGTGAGAAGGGGATCAATGAGCAGTTCTTC. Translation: CASSEKGINEQFF.

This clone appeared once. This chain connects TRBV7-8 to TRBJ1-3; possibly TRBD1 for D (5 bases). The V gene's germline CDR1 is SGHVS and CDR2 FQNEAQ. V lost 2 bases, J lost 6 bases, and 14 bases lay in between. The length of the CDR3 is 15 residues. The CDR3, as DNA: TGTGCCAGCAGCTTATCTTGGGGCTTTGAAAACACCATATATTTT. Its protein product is CASSLSWGFENTIYF.

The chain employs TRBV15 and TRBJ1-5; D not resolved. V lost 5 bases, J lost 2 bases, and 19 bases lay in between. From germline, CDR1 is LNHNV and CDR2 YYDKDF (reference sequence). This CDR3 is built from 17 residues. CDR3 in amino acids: CATSHGLFQEGNQPQHF. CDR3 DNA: TGTGCCACCAGCCACGGACTATTTCAGGAGGGCAATCAGCCCCAGCATTTT.

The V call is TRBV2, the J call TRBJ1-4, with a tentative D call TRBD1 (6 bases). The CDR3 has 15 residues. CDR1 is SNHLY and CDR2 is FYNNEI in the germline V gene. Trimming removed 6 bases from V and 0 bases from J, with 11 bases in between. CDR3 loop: CASSGGAATNEKLFF. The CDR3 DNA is TGTGCCAGCAGCGGGGGGGCAGCAACTAATGAAAAACTGTTTTTT.

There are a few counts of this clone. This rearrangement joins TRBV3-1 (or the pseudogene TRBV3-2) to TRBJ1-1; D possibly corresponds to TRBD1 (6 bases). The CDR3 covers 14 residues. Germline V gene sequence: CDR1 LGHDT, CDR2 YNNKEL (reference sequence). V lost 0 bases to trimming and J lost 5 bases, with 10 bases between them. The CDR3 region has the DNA TGTGCCAGCAGCCAAGAACAGGGTAGAACTGAAGCTTTCTTT. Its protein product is CASSQEQGRTEAFF.

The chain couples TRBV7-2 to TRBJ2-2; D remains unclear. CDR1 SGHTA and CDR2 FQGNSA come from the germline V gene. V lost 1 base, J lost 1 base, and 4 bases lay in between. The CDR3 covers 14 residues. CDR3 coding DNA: TGTGCCAGCAGCTTAGGACTGAACACCGGGGAGCTGTTTTTT. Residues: CASSLGLNTGELFF.

Here the CDR3 DNA reads TGTGCCTGGACGGGTGGAGCCGGCTACACCTTC. Residues: CAWTGGAGYTF. J is TRBJ1-2 and V is TRBV30; D is unclear. CDR1 and CDR2 (germline): GTSNPN, SVGIG (reference sequence). The germline V and J ends were trimmed by 4 bases and 8 bases, with 11 bases remaining between them. The CDR3 is 11 amino acids.

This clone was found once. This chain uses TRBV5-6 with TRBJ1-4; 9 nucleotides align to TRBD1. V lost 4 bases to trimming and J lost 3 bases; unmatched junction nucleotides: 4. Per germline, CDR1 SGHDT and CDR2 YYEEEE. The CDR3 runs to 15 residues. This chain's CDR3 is CASSLQGAPNEKLFF. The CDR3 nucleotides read TGTGCCAGCAGCCTACAGGGGGCCCCTAATGAAAAACTGTTTTTT.